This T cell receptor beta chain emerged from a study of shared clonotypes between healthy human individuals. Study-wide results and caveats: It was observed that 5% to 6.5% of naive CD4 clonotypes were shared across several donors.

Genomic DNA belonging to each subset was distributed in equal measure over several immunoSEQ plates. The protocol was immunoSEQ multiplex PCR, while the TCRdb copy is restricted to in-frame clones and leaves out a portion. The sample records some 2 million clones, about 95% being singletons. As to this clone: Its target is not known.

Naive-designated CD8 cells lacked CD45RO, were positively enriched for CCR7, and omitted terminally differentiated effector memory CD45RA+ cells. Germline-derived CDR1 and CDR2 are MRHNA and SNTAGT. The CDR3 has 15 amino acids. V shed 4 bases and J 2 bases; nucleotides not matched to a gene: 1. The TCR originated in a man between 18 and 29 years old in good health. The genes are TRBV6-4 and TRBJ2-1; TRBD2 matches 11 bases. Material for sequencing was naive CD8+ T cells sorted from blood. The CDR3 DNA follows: TGTGCCAGCAGTGTTAGCGGGGGGGCCTACAATGAGCAGTTCTTC. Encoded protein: CASSVSGGAYNEQFF.